These 2 T cell receptor beta chains originate from one sample sequenced in a study of T cells in Graves' hyperthyroidism and ophthalmopathy. Amplification of TCR beta CDR3 regions was performed using RNA transcripts as template. Initially, a first-round RT-PCR of the TCR CDR3 employed the HTBI primer set. A single record per CDR3 protein comes from TCRdb applying MiXCR to the multiplex PCR reads. This table has hundreds of thousands of distinct CDR3 sequences, approximately 20% appearing once. Sequencing was performed on blood. These receptors originate from a man aged 40-49 years with Graves' ophthalmopathy.

Comment on this clonotype: A read error may be the cause here, since a much bigger clone is one base away. J is TRBJ1-2 and V is TRBV30; D gene unclear. Trimming removed 0 bases at V and 5 bases at J, with 10 bases between. The CDR3 contains 13 residues. Per the germline V gene, CDR1 is GTSNPN and CDR2 is SVGIG (reference sequence). The CDR3 sequence is CAWSVSGSYGYTF. CDR3 nucleotide sequence: TGTGCCTGGAGTGTCTCAGGATCGTATGGCTACACCTTC.

This clonotype was recorded many times. The genes are TRBV3-1 and TRBJ1-2; D is undetermined. V was cut by 5 bases and J by 5 bases, with 6 bases left in between. This CDR3 is 11 amino acids long. In germline, CDR1 is LGHDT, CDR2 YNNKEL (reference sequence). In nucleotides, the CDR3 is TGTGCCAGCAGCACTCGATATGGCTACACCTTC. This translates into CASSTRYGYTF.